The TCR beta chain described here comes from a study of T cell clonotyping in hematopoietic cell transplantation. Findings of the study overall: Cells were unsorted, so CD4 and CD8 contributions were not separated. At the given depth, recipient repertoires were over 95% de novo clonotypes. Recipient TCR diversity dropped after transplant; expanded clonotypes rose from day 30 to 180.

V lost 10 bases and J 4 bases, leaving 8 bases between the germline ends. The germline CDR1 and CDR2 sequences are MDHEN and SYDVKM. The CDR3 is made up of 11 amino acids. Time point given: recipient sample about 28 days before transplant, after cytoreduction. Produced via immunoSEQ multiplex PCR; TCRdb's table is partial and in-frame only. The top ten hold 1.8% of the sample, which has some 16,000 clones, around 93% seen once. Worth noting for this clone: Its antigen is as yet unknown.

V usage is TRBV28 and J usage is TRBJ1-5; D is unclear. This TCR was recovered from a man between 18 and 35 years old with biphenotypic leukemia. Some clones in this sample may be carry-over from other donors' samples. The sequencing used peripheral blood mononuclear cells, collected before stem cell transplant. CDR3 residues: CATARNQPQHF. CDR3 nucleotide sequence: TGTGCCACCGCGAGGAATCAGCCCCAGCATTTT.